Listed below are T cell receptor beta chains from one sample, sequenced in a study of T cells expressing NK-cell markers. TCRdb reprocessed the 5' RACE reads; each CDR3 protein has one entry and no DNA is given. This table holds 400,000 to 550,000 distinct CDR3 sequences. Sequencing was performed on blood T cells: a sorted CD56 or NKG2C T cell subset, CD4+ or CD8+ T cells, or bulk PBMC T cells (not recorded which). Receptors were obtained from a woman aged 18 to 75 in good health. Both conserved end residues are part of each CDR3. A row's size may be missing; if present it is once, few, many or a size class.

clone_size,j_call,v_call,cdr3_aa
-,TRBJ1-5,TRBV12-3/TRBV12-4,CASSYAPGKSTNQPQHF
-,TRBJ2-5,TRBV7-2,CASSSRKTSPQETQYF
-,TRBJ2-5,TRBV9,CASSAGRAETQYF
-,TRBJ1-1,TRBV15,CATSRDYGGNTEAFF
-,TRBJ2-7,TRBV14,CASSQDTGLVVTEQYF
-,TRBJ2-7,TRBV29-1,CSVVASEGYEQYF
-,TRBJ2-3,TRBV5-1,CASSGQLAGGISSTDTQYF
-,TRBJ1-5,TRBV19,CASSTGPRQPQHF
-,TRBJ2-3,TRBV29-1,CSVEEGPADTQYF
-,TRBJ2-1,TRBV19,CASSQSGGPVGEQFF
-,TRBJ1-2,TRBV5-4,CASSAPGSGYTF
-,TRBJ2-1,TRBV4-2,CASSHDTAERGNEQFF
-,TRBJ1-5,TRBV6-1,CASSERSGGANQPQHF
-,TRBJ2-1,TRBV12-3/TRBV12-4,CASSFAGPGEQFF
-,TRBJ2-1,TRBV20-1,CSAPRAESSYNEQFF
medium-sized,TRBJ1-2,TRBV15,CATSRDLGGSYGYTF
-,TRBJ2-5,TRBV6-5,CASSYSKGGQETQYF
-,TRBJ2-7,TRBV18,CASSDLAATAGHEQYF
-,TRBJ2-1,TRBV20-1,CSASYQGFLSYNEQFF
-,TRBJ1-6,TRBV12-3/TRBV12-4,CASSLAVAGGSPLHF
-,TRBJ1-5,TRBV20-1,CSAGPAEGLGNQPQHF
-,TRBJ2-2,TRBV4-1,CASSQPPGQRNTGELFF
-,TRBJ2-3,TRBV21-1,CASSKVGLSNPQGADTQYF
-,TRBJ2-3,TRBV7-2,CASSLEGGLAADTQYF
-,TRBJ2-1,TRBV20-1,CSATRAGQYNEQFF
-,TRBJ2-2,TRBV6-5,CASSYLEGPGELFF
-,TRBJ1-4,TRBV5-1,CASSSRGRGEKLFF